Below are 30 T cell receptor beta chains sequenced from a single sample in a study of beta chain features in type 1 diabetes. Expressed TCRB transcripts were sequenced, since all the RNA that had been isolated was reverse transcribed. Here immunoSEQ multiplex PCR was the method, and the copy in TCRdb shows in-frame clones only, minus some. The table lists approximately 300,000 clones, more than 9.5% of them singletons. Sequenced sample: naive CD4+ T cells from blood. These receptors came from a young woman in good health.

This clone has a handful of counts. This chain uses TRBV6-1 with TRBJ2-1; TRBD2 might be the D (6 bases). Between the trimmed V and J ends, which lost 0 bases and 9 bases, there was a span of 12 bases. Germline V gene sequence: CDR1 MNHNS, CDR2 SASEGT. This CDR3 comprises 14 residues. CDR3 protein: CASSEAVPGSEQFF. CDR3 coding DNA: TGTGCCAGCAGTGAAGCAGTGCCCGGGAGTGAGCAGTTCTTC.

The table lists this clone with a few counts. The V call is TRBV29-1, the J call TRBJ1-1; D not resolved. V lost 5 bases and J lost 4, with 5 bases in between. The CDR3 loop spans 10 amino acids. Germline loops: CDR1 SQVTM, CDR2 ANQGSEA. The CDR3 here is CSVSSTEAFF. DNA for the CDR3: TGCAGCGTTTCTAGCACTGAAGCTTTCTTT.

In its sample, this clone was seen a few times. The V and J genes are TRBV28 and TRBJ2-7, with a possible D match to TRBD1 (6 bases). The germline V gene has CDR1 MDHEN and CDR2 SYDVKM. The CDR3 covers 13 residues. V was trimmed by 7 bases and J by 3 bases, leaving 13 bases between them. The chain's CDR3 is CASIPWGHYEQYF. DNA of the CDR3: TGTGCCAGCATCCCCTGGGGACACTACGAGCAGTACTTC.

The chain employs TRBV4-3 and TRBJ2-7; D is undetermined. With 1 base removed from V and 2 bases from J, the gap between germline ends came to 12 bases. Germline CDR1 LGHNA, CDR2 YSLEER. The CDR3 is made up of 15 amino acids. CDR3 coding DNA: TGCGCCAGCAGCCAAGCCCCGGTATCCCCCTACGAGCAGTACTTC. It encodes CASSQAPVSPYEQYF.

This clone was seen a single time. The chain is built from TRBV5-6 and TRBJ1-4; D ambiguous. The length of the CDR3 is 14 residues. Germline-derived CDR1 and CDR2 are SGHDT and YYEEEE. Trimming left V 3 bases short and J 0 bases short, with 6 bases between. The CDR3 DNA sequence: TGTGCCAGCAGCTACGGAGCAACTAATGAAAAACTGTTTTTT. Protein sequence: CASSYGATNEKLFF.

This clone was counted a few times. The chain couples TRBV18 to TRBJ2-5; TRBD2 matches at 10 bases. J lost 4 bases, V lost 5 bases, and 10 bases had no gene match. Germline V gene sequence: CDR1 KGHSH, CDR2 LQKENI. This CDR3 region has 16 residues. The CDR3 is CASSRELAGDGETQYF. In DNA form, the CDR3 reads TGTGCCAGCTCAAGGGAGCTAGCGGGAGATGGAGAGACCCAGTACTTC.

The chain has TRBV19 and TRBJ2-1, with 10 bases that match TRBD2. Unmatched junction bases numbered 9, after V lost 6 bases and J lost 7 bases. The germline gives CDR1 LNHDA, CDR2 SQIVND (reference sequence). The CDR3 spans 15 residues. The DNA of the CDR3 is TGTGCCAGTAGAGAACCGGGACTAGCGCTGAATGAGCAGTTCTTC. The encoded protein is CASREPGLALNEQFF.

The rearrangement joins TRBV4-3 to TRBJ2-3; TRBD2 matches at 8 bases. The CDR3 totals 14 residues. CDR1 and CDR2 from the germline V gene are LGHNA and YSLEER. After removal of 4 bases from V and 7 bases from J, the junction contained 7 bases not matched to a gene. The CDR3 here is CASSPGLDTYTQYF. As DNA, the CDR3 is TGCGCCAGCAGCCCGGGACTAGATACCTATACGCAGTATTTT.

This clone was detected only a few times. The V and J genes are TRBV7-9 and TRBJ1-1; no clear D. CDR1 is SEHNR and CDR2 is FQNEAQ in the germline V gene (reference sequence). The CDR3 runs 12 residues. Trimming removed 5 bases at V and 0 bases at J, with 4 bases between. In DNA, the CDR3 is TGTGCCAGCAGCCCAGTGAACACTGAAGCTTTCTTT. Residues: CASSPVNTEAFF.

This clone was counted between two and nine times. The chain joins TRBV9 to TRBJ1-1, with 12 bases that match TRBD1. The CDR3 covers 20 residues. With V trimmed by 6 bases and J by 1 base, 19 bases remained unmatched. Germline V CDR1 and CDR2: SGDLS, YYNGEE. The chain's CDR3 is CASIPHPGQGARVGNTEAFF. The CDR3 coding sequence is TGTGCCAGCATCCCCCACCCGGGACAGGGGGCGCGTGTTGGGAACACTGAAGCTTTCTTT.

The table lists this clone with a few counts. The chain has TRBV4-1 and TRBJ1-2; a weak D match, TRBD1 (5 bases). Germline CDR1 and CDR2: MGHRA and YSYEKL. The CDR3 runs to 13 residues. The ends were cut back, 1 base at V and 3 bases at J, with 6 bases in the middle. The DNA of the CDR3 is TGCGCCAGCAGCCAAGTGACAGACTATGGCTACACCTTC. It codes for CASSQVTDYGYTF.

V usage is TRBV7-9 and J usage is TRBJ1-5, with a tentative D call TRBD1 (6 bases). The germline V gene encodes CDR1 SEHNR and CDR2 FQNEAQ (reference sequence). The CDR3 loop spans 15 amino acids. Between the trimmed V and J ends, which lost 5 bases and 4 bases, there was a span of 15 bases. The CDR3, as DNA: TGTGCCAGCAGCCCAGGGGACACCGTAAATCAGCCCCAGCATTTT. Its protein is CASSPGDTVNQPQHF.

This clone was found a few times. This chain links TRBV7-9 with TRBJ1-1; TRBD1 might be the D (5 bases). CDR3 length equals 13 residues. V was cut by 2 bases and J by 8 bases, with 12 bases left in between. The germline CDR1 and CDR2 sequences are SEHNR and FQNEAQ (reference sequence). This chain's CDR3 is CASSLFSGGEAFF. The CDR3 DNA sequence: TGTGCCAGCAGCTTATTTTCGGGGGGAGAAGCTTTCTTT.

The chain couples TRBV28 to TRBJ2-3, with 11 bases aligning to TRBD2. Germline CDR1 MDHEN, CDR2 SYDVKM. This CDR3 contains 19 residues. The junction had 15 bases not matched to a gene; V was cut back by 3 bases and J by 4 bases. The CDR3 bases are TGTGCCAGCAGTTTCCCCCCAGGTAGCGGGAGGGGCCGGGCAGATACGCAGTATTTT. Its translation: CASSFPPGSGRGRADTQYF. Full variable domain (missing parts from reference TRBV28 and TRBJ2-3): DVKVTQSSRYLVKRTGEKVFLECVQDMDHENMFWYRQDPGLGLRLIYFSYDVKMKEKGDIPEGYSVSREKKERFSLILESASTNQTSMYLCASSFPPGSGRGRADTQYFGPGTRLTVL.

This clone was picked up a small number of times. The V call is TRBV5-6, the J call TRBJ1-1; TRBD1 matches at 7 bases. The CDR3 is made up of 15 amino acids. Trimming at V came to 0 bases and at J to 4 bases, leaving 6 bases not matched to a gene. Per germline, CDR1 SGHDT and CDR2 YYEEEE. The CDR3 loop reads CASSLDYRGVTEAFF. The CDR3, as DNA: TGTGCCAGCAGCTTGGACTACAGGGGTGTCACTGAAGCTTTCTTT.

This chain connects TRBV7-9 to TRBJ2-2; the D gene is possibly TRBD2 (5 bases). This CDR3 comprises 15 residues. From germline, CDR1 is SEHNR and CDR2 FQNEAQ (reference sequence). Trimming stripped 2 bases from V and 5 bases from J, with 12 bases between. The CDR3 loop reads CASSLRRPATGELFF. In DNA form, the CDR3 reads TGTGCCAGCAGCTTAAGGAGGCCGGCGACCGGGGAGCTGTTTTTT.

The chain links TRBV27 to TRBJ2-7, with 7 bases lining up with TRBD1. V lost 5 bases and J lost 2; bases outside the gene matches: 6. The CDR3 contains 14 residues. Germline CDR1 MNHEY, CDR2 SMNVEV (reference sequence). The CDR3 DNA sequence: TGTGCCAGCAGTCACGACAGGGCCCCCTACGAGCAGTACTTC. As protein: CASSHDRAPYEQYF.

The chain joins TRBV28 to TRBJ2-5; 10 bases align to TRBD2. J lost 1 base, V lost 10 bases, and 15 bases had no gene match. The CDR3 is made up of 17 amino acids. Germline loops: CDR1 MDHEN, CDR2 SYDVKM. The CDR3 loop reads CATTASGSPILQETQYF. DNA for the CDR3: TGTGCCACTACGGCTAGCGGGAGTCCTATACTCCAAGAGACCCAGTACTTC.

This clone was seen only once. The CDR3 DNA is TGTGCCAGCAGTGAATTCTGGACAGACTACGAGCAGTACTTC. It encodes CASSEFWTDYEQYF. The chain combines TRBV6-1 with TRBJ2-7; possibly TRBD1 for D (6 bases). V was pared by 2 bases and J by 3 bases, with 11 bases between. CDR3 length equals 14 residues. Germline assignment: CDR1 MNHNS and CDR2 SASEGT.

There are a few counts of this clone. This chain joins TRBV15 and TRBJ2-5; 12 bases map to TRBD2. V shed 0 bases and J 3 bases; nucleotides not matched to a gene: 8. The CDR3 length is 18 residues. Per germline, CDR1 LNHNV and CDR2 YYDKDF (reference sequence). The CDR3 bases are TGTGCCACCAGCAGAGATCCACTAGCGGGAGGATTGGAAGAGACCCAGTACTTC. This sequence encodes CATSRDPLAGGLEETQYF.

A few counts support this clone. V gene TRBV28 combines with J gene TRBJ2-1, with D maybe TRBD1 (5 bases). V shed 3 bases and J shed 0 bases, with 24 bases lying between them. This CDR3 is 20 amino acids long. In germline, CDR1 is MDHEN, CDR2 SYDVKM. Here the CDR3 reads CASSLLAGRRGKGSYNEQFF. CDR3 bases: TGTGCCAGCAGTTTGTTGGCCGGGCGAAGGGGAAAGGGCTCCTACAATGAGCAGTTCTTC.

This clone has a handful of counts. Other DNA sequences in this sample translate to the same CDR3. V is TRBV18 and J is TRBJ1-2; TRBD1 aligns across 8 bases. V lost 1 base to trimming and J lost 3 bases; unmatched junction nucleotides: 4. The CDR3 is made up of 15 amino acids. Germline V CDR1 and CDR2: KGHSH, LQKENI. The CDR3 spells CASSPLGQGDYGYTF. For the CDR3, the DNA is TGTGCCAGCTCACCACTTGGACAGGGAGACTATGGCTACACCTTC.

This sequence joins TRBV9 and TRBJ1-3; D remains unclear. Looked up from germline, CDR1 is SGDLS and CDR2 is YYNGEE. This CDR3 is 13 amino acids long. V lost 0 bases to trimming and J lost 8 bases, with 9 bases between them. Written as DNA, the CDR3 is TGTGCCAGCAGCGTAGTATCGGGTGACACCATATATTTT. This gives the protein CASSVVSGDTIYF.

In DNA form, the CDR3 reads TGTGCCACCGGACAGGGAGACGGCGAGCAGTACTTC. Translated: CATGQGDGEQYF. This chain uses TRBV10-3 with TRBJ2-7; 8 bases are shared with TRBD1. The CDR3 has 12 amino acids. J gave up 6 bases and V 10 bases, and 8 bases lay outside the gene matches. Germline V gene lookup returns CDR1 ENHRY and CDR2 SYGVKD.

This clone has a handful of counts. The chain combines TRBV4-3 with TRBJ2-3; a possible D gene is TRBD2 (5 bases). The V end lost 5 bases, the J end lost 0 bases, and 18 bases lay between the germline ends. The CDR3 extends over 17 amino acids. CDR1 LGHNA and CDR2 YSLEER come from the germline V gene. CDR3 coding DNA: TGCGCCAGCAGCAAGAGGGCCCTGGGCGGTAGCACAGATACGCAGTATTTT. It yields the protein CASSKRALGGSTDTQYF.

This clone was observed a few times. The rearrangement uses TRBV21-1 and TRBJ2-2; TRBD1 was called by the table and not checked on the DNA. TRBV21-1 is designated a pseudogene. This CDR3 spans 16 amino acids. CDR3 nucleotides: TGTGCCAGCAGCAAAGCTCTGGGGACAGGGACCGGGGAGCTGTTTTTT. It specifies CASSKALGTGTGELFF.

The chain is built from TRBV7-9 and TRBJ1-4; a weak D match, TRBD1 (5 bases). This CDR3 is 16 amino acids long. Trimming took 11 bases from V and 7 from J, leaving 26 bases between them. Germline assignment: CDR1 SEHNR and CDR2 FQNEAQ (reference sequence). The CDR3 coding sequence is TGTGCCCCCGGGGGAGCGAAGGGGATGTTGGGTGAAAAACTGTTTTTT. It is translated as CAPGGAKGMLGEKLFF.

This clone turned up a few times. The chain has TRBV7-2 and TRBJ1-1; D ambiguous. Germline V lookup: CDR1 SGHTA, CDR2 FQGNSA. The CDR3 has 12 amino acids. V gave up 4 bases and J gave up 1 base, with 4 bases separating them. CDR3 in DNA: TGTGCCAGCAGCTGGCCGAACACTGAAGCTTTCTTT. This encodes CASSWPNTEAFF.

This clone was seen a few times. The rearrangement uses TRBV7-2 and TRBJ1-4, with D possibly matching TRBD1 (5 bases). The CDR3 is 15 amino acids. V was clipped by 6 bases and J by 7 bases, with 18 bases between them. Germline-derived CDR1 and CDR2 are SGHTA and FQGNSA. The CDR3 region has the DNA TGTGCCAGCAGACGTCGGACAAGCTCGGGTGAAAAACTGTTTTTT. The encoded protein is CASRRRTSSGEKLFF.

Only a few counts were recorded for this clone. The chain employs TRBV27 and TRBJ2-3, with D possibly being TRBD2 (5 bases). The CDR3 is 13 amino acids. V was trimmed by 11 bases and J by 0 bases, leaving 12 bases between them. The germline CDR1 and CDR2 sequences are MNHEY and SMNVEV (reference sequence). CDR3 nucleotides: TGTGCCTGCGGGCAGCTTAGCACAGATACGCAGTATTTT. This codes for CACGQLSTDTQYF.